Listed here are 26 T cell receptor beta chains from one sample, sequenced in a study of blood T cell repertoires in COVID-19 (dated by TCRdb to about 2020). To prepare the library, the immunoSEQ multiplex PCR assay was applied. What TCRdb holds here is the immuneACCESS table cut down to in-frame rearrangements. Part of the clones is not present; checked against another copy, under half of the missing clones reflect an unresolved V gene, and the others are unexplained. In all, the sample holds a few hundred thousand clones, and 85% to 90% of those were seen once. The leading ten clones occupy less than 3.5% of the sample. Sequencing was done on a sample of peripheral blood. These receptors were collected from a woman aged 25 to 39 with COVID-19, enrolled during active disease.

The table lists this clone with a count of one. The rearrangement uses TRBV6-5 and TRBJ2-1, with 9 bases lining up with TRBD2. With V trimmed by 7 bases and J by 3 bases, 4 bases remained unmatched. From germline, CDR1 is MNHEY and CDR2 SVGAGI. CDR3 length: 14 amino acids. The CDR3 nucleotides are TGTGCCAGCAATAGCGGGAGCCTCTACAATGAGCAGTTCTTC. Residues: CASNSGSLYNEQFF.

The genes are TRBV24-1 and TRBJ2-1, with D unclear. Between the trimmed V and J ends, which lost 4 bases and 7 bases, there was a span of 16 bases. The CDR3 spans 15 residues. Germline lookup yields CDR1 KGHDR and CDR2 SFDVKD. CDR3 residues: CATSDLGSKPNEQFF. The CDR3 nucleotides read TGTGCCACCAGTGACTTGGGTTCGAAGCCTAATGAGCAGTTCTTC.

The chain carries TRBV10-1 and TRBJ2-1; 9 nucleotides match TRBD1. The CDR3 has 13 residues. CDR1 and CDR2 from the germline V gene are WNHNN and SYGVQD (reference sequence). The V and J ends lost 5 bases and 6 bases, in that order; junction bases with no gene match: 2. For the CDR3, the DNA is TGCGCCAGCAGTTTGACAGGGGGCAATGAGCAGTTCTTC. The encoded protein is CASSLTGGNEQFF.

There are a few counts of this clone. The J gene is TRBJ2-1, the V gene TRBV11-1; 11 positions agree with TRBD2. With 5 bases clipped from V and 8 bases from J, the junction kept 8 bases outside the gene matches. Germline CDR1 and CDR2: SGHAT and FQDESV (reference sequence). The CDR3 sequence is 15 residues long. In DNA form, the CDR3 reads TGTGCCAGCAGCATTACTAGCGGGAGAAGGGATGAGCAGTTCTTC. This encodes CASSITSGRRDEQFF.

V gene TRBV3-1 (or the pseudogene TRBV3-2) combines with J gene TRBJ1-4; D unclear. The V gene's germline CDR1 is LGHDT and CDR2 YNNKEL (reference sequence). This CDR3 has 14 amino acids. The germline V and J ends were trimmed by 1 base and 4 bases, with 7 bases remaining between them. CDR3 bases: TGTGCCAGCAGCCAAGCGAGGTATAATGAAAAACTGTTTTTT. Translating it yields CASSQARYNEKLFF.

The gene calls are TRBV7-8 and TRBJ1-4; D is possibly TRBD1 (5 bases). Germline CDR1 reads SGHVS; CDR2 reads FQNEAQ. This CDR3 comprises 13 residues. V gave up 8 bases and J gave up 0 bases, with 7 bases separating them. Written as DNA, the CDR3 is TGTGCCAGCGGGGGGGCAACTAATGAAAAACTGTTTTTT. It specifies CASGGATNEKLFF. Full variable domain (rest looked up from reference TRBV7-8 and TRBJ1-4): GAGVSQSPRYKVAKRGQDVALRCDPISGHVSLFWYQQALGQGPEFLTYFQNEAQLDKSGLPSDRFFAERPEGSVSTLKIQRTQQEDSAVYLCASGGATNEKLFFGSGTQLSVL.

V usage is TRBV11-2 and J usage is TRBJ1-1, with 8 bases lining up with TRBD1. This CDR3 has 15 residues. V lost 4 bases and J lost 11; bases outside the gene matches: 15. Germline V gives CDR1 SGHAT, CDR2 FQNNGV. CDR3 in DNA: TGTGCCAGCAGCTCAGGGGGCTTGGGGGCGTGGTATGCTTTCTTT. This translates into CASSSGGLGAWYAFF.

The rearrangement uses TRBV5-1 and TRBJ1-6; 9 bases line up with TRBD1. J gave up 10 bases and V 0 bases, and 14 bases lay outside the gene matches. Looked up from germline, CDR1 is SGHRS and CDR2 is YFSETQ. The CDR3 has 18 residues. The CDR3 DNA is TGCGCCAGCAGCTTGGCCAGTCCCGGGACAGGGAACGGATCACCCCTCCACTTT. Translating gives CASSLASPGTGNGSPLHF.

This sequence joins TRBV7-9 and TRBJ1-2, with 7 bases identical to TRBD1. The CDR3 is 14 amino acids. The J segment lost 5 bases and the V segment lost 4 bases, leaving 7 bases of the junction unmatched. The germline V gene encodes CDR1 SEHNR and CDR2 FQNEAQ (reference sequence). CDR3 sequence: CASSSGQLTYGYTF. In DNA, the CDR3 is TGTGCCAGCAGCTCGGGACAGCTAACGTATGGCTACACCTTC.

The chain combines TRBV6-5 with TRBJ2-5, with 8 bases aligning to TRBD2. From germline, CDR1 is MNHEY and CDR2 SVGAGI. The CDR3 extends over 12 amino acids. After removal of 6 bases from V and 5 bases from J, the junction contained 2 bases not matched to a gene. In DNA, the CDR3 is TGTGCCAGCAGCCCGGGGGGGGAGACCCAGTACTTC. Its protein is CASSPGGETQYF.

The chain's CDR3 is CASSRIPGNGEKLFF. The CDR3 DNA reads as TGTGCCAGCAGCCGTATCCCGGGGAACGGGGAAAAACTGTTTTTT. The chain recombines TRBV9 with TRBJ1-4; unclear D gene. Trimming stripped 4 bases from V and 8 bases from J, with 18 bases between. This CDR3 is built from 15 residues. Germline V lookup: CDR1 SGDLS, CDR2 YYNGEE.

The rearrangement links TRBV19 to TRBJ1-5; TRBD1 is a possible D gene (5 bases). CDR3 length: 13 residues. Germline values: CDR1 LNHDA, CDR2 SQIVND (reference sequence). Trimming took 5 bases from V and 4 from J, leaving 9 bases between them. CDR3 nucleotides: TGTGCCAGTAGTCCAGGGCGGAATCAGCCCCAGCATTTT. Amino acid sequence: CASSPGRNQPQHF.

Only a few counts were recorded for this clone. Just one base apart from a much larger clone, this may be a read error. J is TRBJ1-1 and V is TRBV7-9, with D unclear. The CDR3 spans 12 residues. Germline loops: CDR1 SEHNR, CDR2 FQNEAQ (reference sequence). Deletions cut 3 bases from V and 1 base from J, with 3 bases between. The chain's CDR3 is CASSFGNTEAFF. CDR3 nucleotides: TGTGCCAGCAGCTTCGGGAACACTGAAGCTTTCTTT.

The chain links TRBV7-9 to TRBJ1-1; D call uncertain. CDR3 length: 12 residues. V gave up 1 base and J gave up 10 bases, with 10 bases separating them. Germline values: CDR1 SEHNR, CDR2 FQNEAQ (reference sequence). The CDR3 bases are TGTGCCAGCAGCTTAGGACTAGCCCCAGCTTTCTTT. Translated: CASSLGLAPAFF. The entire variable domain, with the rest obtained from reference TRBV7-9 and TRBJ1-1, is as follows: DTGVSQNPRHKITKRGQNVTFRCDPISEHNRLYWYRQTLGQGPEFLTYFQNEAQLEKSRLLSDRFSAERPKGSFSTLEIQRTEQGDSAMYLCASSLGLAPAFFGQGTRLTVV.

V and J are TRBV5-1 and TRBJ2-6; weak D call: TRBD2 (5 bases). The CDR3 is made up of 17 amino acids. CDR1 and CDR2 from the germline V gene are SGHRS and YFSETQ. Trimming removed 4 bases at V and 3 bases at J, with 17 bases between. In DNA form, the CDR3 reads TGCGCCAGCAGCCCTTTTCAACACGGGGATGGGGCCAACGTCCTGACTTTC. Residues: CASSPFQHGDGANVLTF.

The V and J genes are TRBV28 and TRBJ1-2; the D is unclear. V lost 5 bases and J 7 bases, leaving 17 bases between the germline ends. The CDR3 has 14 residues. Germline-derived CDR1 and CDR2 are MDHEN and SYDVKM. CDR3 in DNA: TGTGCCAGCAGTCTTACACAGCTTAGTTTTGGCTACACCTTC. Amino acids: CASSLTQLSFGYTF.

The J gene is TRBJ2-7, the V gene TRBV3-1 (or the pseudogene TRBV3-2); 7 bases agree with TRBD2. V lost 1 base, J lost 5 bases, and 8 bases stayed unmatched. Per germline, CDR1 LGHDT and CDR2 YNNKEL (reference sequence). The CDR3 spans 15 residues. As DNA, the CDR3 is TGTGCCAGCAGCCAAGCTAGGACTAGAATTCACGAGCAGTACTTC. It translates to CASSQARTRIHEQYF.

This sequence joins TRBV9 and TRBJ1-2; 10 nucleotides agree with TRBD1. The CDR3 is made up of 16 amino acids. J gave up 4 bases and V 0 bases, and 6 bases lay outside the gene matches. CDR1 and CDR2 from the germline V gene are SGDLS and YYNGEE. CDR3 residues: CASSVATGQGVYGYTF. For the CDR3, the DNA is TGTGCCAGCAGCGTAGCTACCGGACAGGGGGTCTATGGCTACACCTTC.

The CDR3 DNA follows: TGTGCCAGCATCGCCCGGAGAAGGGAGCGGGCTAATGAAAAACTGTTTTTT. Translating gives CASIARRRERANEKLFF. The chain links TRBV21-1 to TRBJ1-4. TRBV21-1 counts as a pseudogene. The length of the CDR3 is 17 residues.

A single count supports this clone. V usage is TRBV15 and J usage is TRBJ2-5, with 7 bases identical to TRBD2. Germline trimming cut 1 base from V and 4 bases from J; bases unmatched to any gene: 9. CDR1 and CDR2 (germline): LNHNV, YYDKDF (reference sequence). The CDR3 is 16 amino acids. The CDR3 is CATSRGASGNPETQYF. The CDR3 bases are TGTGCCACCAGCAGAGGGGCTAGCGGTAACCCAGAGACCCAGTACTTC. The full variable domain, in which reference TRBV15 and TRBJ2-5 provide the parts outside the CDR3, is DAMVIQNPRYQVTQFGKPVTLSCSQTLNHNVMYWYQQKSSQAPKLLFHYYDKDFNNEADTPDNFQSRRPNTSFCFLDIRSPGLGDTAMYLCATSRGASGNPETQYFGPGTRLLVL.

This clone came up once. The chain couples TRBV3-1 (or the pseudogene TRBV3-2) to TRBJ1-1, with D unresolved. This CDR3 has 16 amino acids. V lost 1 base, J lost 0 bases, and 12 bases lay in between. CDR1 and CDR2 from the germline V gene are LGHDT and YNNKEL (reference sequence). CDR3 amino acids: CASSQGVLLMNTEAFF. DNA of the CDR3: TGTGCCAGCAGCCAAGGTGTCCTCCTTATGAACACTGAAGCTTTCTTT.

The V and J genes are TRBV5-6 and TRBJ1-1; 7 bases line up with TRBD1. After removal of 4 bases from V and 4 bases from J, the junction contained 10 bases not matched to a gene. The CDR3 has 15 amino acids. Germline CDR1 reads SGHDT; CDR2 reads YYEEEE. The CDR3 region has the DNA TGTGCCAGCAGCCCTAGATCCACAGGGGCCACTGAAGCTTTCTTT. It translates to CASSPRSTGATEAFF. The full variable domain, its missing parts supplied by reference TRBV5-6 and TRBJ1-1, is DAGVTQSPTHLIKTRGQQVTLRCSPKSGHDTVSWYQQALGQGPQFIFQYYEEEERQRGNFPDRFSGHQFPNYSSELNVNALLLGDSALYLCASSPRSTGATEAFFGQGTRLTVV.

The chain carries TRBV19 and TRBJ2-7; TRBD1 matches 8 bases. The germline CDR1 and CDR2 sequences are LNHDA and SQIVND (reference sequence). The ends lost 4 bases at V and 5 bases at J; junction bases unmatched: 7. The CDR3 loop spans 14 amino acids. In nucleotides, the CDR3 is TGTGCCAGTAGTAGCCGGGACAGGAAGGACGAGCAGTACTTC. Residues: CASSSRDRKDEQYF.

V usage is TRBV6-5 and J usage is TRBJ2-3; tentative D call: TRBD1 (6 bases). V was cut by 7 bases and J by 5 bases, with 19 bases left in between. The CDR3 length is 15 residues. Germline values: CDR1 MNHEY, CDR2 SVGAGI. The CDR3 here is CASTWMGAQEDTQYF. Here the CDR3 DNA reads TGTGCCAGCACCTGGATGGGGGCGCAGGAAGATACGCAGTATTTT.

This clone has just one count. This chain connects TRBV5-1 to TRBJ2-1, with D perhaps TRBD2 (5 bases). The CDR3 contains 14 residues. Germline V lookup: CDR1 SGHRS, CDR2 YFSETQ. Trimming took 7 bases from V and 4 from J, leaving 15 bases between them. This chain's CDR3 is CASRSDRGYNEQFF. The CDR3 bases are TGCGCCAGCCGGTCCGACCGGGGATACAATGAGCAGTTCTTC.

This clone has only a few counts. This chain joins TRBV4-2 and TRBJ2-7, with 16 nucleotides matching TRBD2. The CDR3 has 20 residues. Per the germline V gene, CDR1 is LGHNA and CDR2 is YNFKEQ. Trimming cost V 4 bases and J 1 base; bases outside gene matches: 13. In DNA, the CDR3 is TGTGCCAGCAGCCTCCGGGGACTAGCGGGAGGGCCAAACCCTTCCTACGAGCAGTACTTC. Encoded protein: CASSLRGLAGGPNPSYEQYF.